Sequencing of this TCR beta chain was carried out in a study of metastatic and nonmetastatic thyroid tumors. Background on the study: Repertoire comparisons spanned blood and tumor or nodule tissue from malignant and benign thyroid patients.

None of the patients had undergone any treatment ahead of thyroid surgery. Study processing details: Built for papillary thyroid cancer, a distant-metastasis classifier drew on CDR3 differences across clinicopathological groups. TCRdb re-clonotyped the PCR reads through MiXCR. None of the V and J calls come from the authors' own analysis; TCRdb made them. The top ten clones hold 15% to 20% of a sample with tens of thousands of clones, around a third of them seen once. Study-level results: Benign nodules reportedly had significantly lower TCR beta diversity than malignant thyroid tumors in blood and tumor.

For this clone: Its antigen remains unknown.

This CDR3 comprises 13 residues. Germline lookup yields CDR1 DFQATT and CDR2 SNEGSKA (reference sequence). Trimming took off 3 bases at V and 8 bases at J, with 14 bases between the two ends. This clonotype was sampled from a female donor with papillary thyroid cancer or a benign thyroid nodule (not recorded which). Some clones in this sample may be carry-over from other donors' samples. Sample: tumor tissue. The chain employs TRBV20-1 and TRBJ2-1; maybe TRBD2 (6 bases). The CDR3 sequence: CSASSRLDDEQFF. The DNA for the CDR3 is TGCAGTGCTAGTTCGCGACTAGACGATGAGCAGTTCTTC.